This passage covers 15 T cell receptor beta chains from one sample sequenced in a study of cytomegalovirus exposure and HLA in healthy donors. Sequencing was performed with immunoSEQ multiplex PCR; in TCRdb, only in-frame clones are kept and a portion is missing. The data contain more than 200,000 clones, roughly 87% of them singletons. Sequencing input: PBMCs. The source is a woman aged 30 to 39 in good health and CMV-seronegative.

This chain connects TRBV30 to TRBJ1-1; D unclear. Trimming removed 7 bases from V and 2 bases from J, with 14 bases in between. CDR1 and CDR2 (germline): GTSNPN, SVGIG (reference sequence). The CDR3 is made up of 13 amino acids. This CDR3 reads CASARQLNTEAFF. CDR3 coding DNA: TGTGCCTCCGCCCGTCAACTTAACACTGAAGCTTTCTTT.

The V and J genes are TRBV5-1 and TRBJ2-1, with D unresolved. Germline lookup yields CDR1 SGHRS and CDR2 YFSETQ. The CDR3 length is 17 residues. V shed 0 bases and J shed 5 bases, with 18 bases lying between them. In DNA, the CDR3 is TGCGCCAGCAGCTTGGGGCCCTTTTCGGGCTCTAACAATGAGCAGTTCTTC. Amino acid sequence: CASSLGPFSGSNNEQFF. Combining the CDR3 with reference TRBV5-1 and TRBJ2-1 gives the whole variable domain KAGVTQTPRYLIKTRGQQVTLSCSPISGHRSVSWYQQTPGQGLQFLFEYFSETQRNKGNFPGRFSGRQFSNSRSEMNVSTLELGDSALYLCASSLGPFSGSNNEQFFGPGTRLTVL.

Only one count was recorded for this clone. The chain uses TRBV28 and TRBJ1-1, with D maybe TRBD1 (5 bases). V shed 7 bases and J shed 0 bases, with 18 bases lying between them. Germline-derived CDR1 and CDR2 are MDHEN and SYDVKM. The CDR3 is 16 amino acids. CDR3 nucleotides: TGTGCCAGCACCAGTAGGGGCGAGGGAATGAACACTGAAGCTTTCTTT. Translating gives CASTSRGEGMNTEAFF.

The CDR3 protein is CASSSTTRSSYEQYF. As DNA, the CDR3 is TGTGCCAGCAGCTCCACCACCAGGAGCTCCTACGAGCAGTACTTC. The V gene is TRBV7-2, the J gene TRBJ2-7; D remains unclear. The CDR3 is 15 amino acids. Germline V gene sequence: CDR1 SGHTA, CDR2 FQGNSA. Trimming removed 4 bases from V and 0 bases from J, with 13 bases in between.

Here the CDR3 DNA reads TGTGCCAGCAGTTTAAGGACAGGGAATGGACAACTGTTTTTT. It translates to CASSLRTGNGQLFF. V gene TRBV28 combines with J gene TRBJ1-4, with 8 bases that match TRBD1. This CDR3 has 14 amino acids. Germline V gene data show CDR1 as MDHEN and CDR2 as SYDVKM. Trimming removed 2 bases from V and 12 bases from J; junction bases left unmatched: 8.

The chain uses TRBV14 and TRBJ2-7; no clear D. The germline V and J ends were trimmed by 1 base and 1 base, with 5 bases remaining between them. The germline CDR1 and CDR2 sequences are SGHDN and FVKESK. The CDR3 extends over 13 amino acids. The CDR3 reads CASSQVTSYEQYF. The DNA of the CDR3 is TGTGCCAGCAGCCAAGTTACGTCCTACGAGCAGTACTTC.

The chain joins TRBV28 to TRBJ1-5; unclear D gene. This CDR3 has 14 amino acids. The V end was cut by 8 bases, the J end by 5 bases, with 16 bases between. The V gene's germline CDR1 is MDHEN and CDR2 SYDVKM. CDR3 DNA: TGTGCCAGCTCCGAAGATCCTATCGATCAGCCCCAGCATTTT. It specifies CASSEDPIDQPQHF.

V is TRBV29-1 and J is TRBJ2-1; 7 nucleotides match TRBD2. With V trimmed by 7 bases and J by 6 bases, 15 bases remained unmatched. Germline lookup yields CDR1 SQVTM and CDR2 ANQGSEA. The CDR3 has 15 residues. The CDR3 here is CSGKLAIAQVNEQFF. The CDR3 DNA reads TGCAGCGGTAAACTAGCGATCGCTCAGGTCAATGAGCAGTTCTTC.

V and J are TRBV9 and TRBJ2-1; unclear D gene. Germline V gene sequence: CDR1 SGDLS, CDR2 YYNGEE. V was cut by 3 bases and J by 0 bases, with 10 bases left in between. The CDR3 contains 15 residues. The CDR3 nucleotides read TGTGCCAGCAGCGCTCAGACTGGCTCCTACAATGAGCAGTTCTTC. It codes for CASSAQTGSYNEQFF.

This sequence joins TRBV5-6 and TRBJ2-7, with D hard to call. The length of the CDR3 is 14 residues. Trimming stripped 0 bases from V and 0 bases from J, with 7 bases between. CDR1 SGHDT and CDR2 YYEEEE come from the germline V gene. This CDR3 reads CASSLVPSSYEQYF. CDR3 in DNA: TGTGCCAGCAGCTTGGTCCCCTCCTCCTACGAGCAGTACTTC.

The V and J genes are TRBV4-3 and TRBJ1-2, with 7 positions matching TRBD1. The CDR3 spans 14 residues. The germline V gene encodes CDR1 LGHNA and CDR2 YSLEER. V gave up 0 bases and J gave up 8 bases; unmatched junction bases: 6. The CDR3 spells CASSQESDRDGYTF. Here the CDR3 DNA reads TGCGCCAGCAGCCAAGAATCCGACAGGGACGGCTACACCTTC.

On this clone: Other nucleotide sequences from this sample produce the same CDR3. This sequence joins TRBV28 and TRBJ1-5, with D perhaps TRBD1 (5 bases). CDR3 length: 15 residues. Trimming removed 6 bases from V and 2 bases from J, with 14 bases in between. Germline values: CDR1 MDHEN, CDR2 SYDVKM. The CDR3 loop reads CASSLGGAGNQPQHF. The CDR3 DNA sequence: TGTGCCAGCAGCCTGGGTGGGGCTGGCAATCAGCCCCAGCATTTT.

The CDR3 sequence: CASSVATTRGDTQYF. CDR3 DNA: TGTGCCAGCAGCGTAGCTACGACGCGGGGGGATACGCAGTATTTT. This chain joins TRBV9 and TRBJ2-3, with 7 nucleotides matching TRBD2. Germline V gene sequence: CDR1 SGDLS, CDR2 YYNGEE. The CDR3 is 15 amino acids. V was pared by 0 bases and J by 6 bases, with 7 bases of the junction left unmatched.

The chain links TRBV5-8 to TRBJ1-5; D is uncertain. The CDR3 is 14 amino acids. V dropped 0 bases and J dropped 0 bases, with 4 bases sitting between them. Germline CDR1 reads SGHTS; CDR2 reads YDEGEE. DNA for the CDR3: TGTGCCAGCAGCTTGGGGCTTAGCAATCAGCCCCAGCATTTT. It codes for CASSLGLSNQPQHF. Supplemented by reference TRBV5-8 and TRBJ1-5, the full variable domain reads EAGVTQSPTHLIKTRGQQATLRCSPISGHTSVYWYQQALGLGLQFLLWYDEGEERNRGNFPPRFSGRQFPNYSSELNVNALELEDSALYLCASSLGLSNQPQHFGDGTRLSIL.

This chain links TRBV28 with TRBJ2-7; 7 nucleotides align to TRBD1. This CDR3 comprises 13 residues. V shed 7 bases, J shed 7 bases, and the junction held 10 bases outside the gene matches. Germline CDR1 and CDR2: MDHEN and SYDVKM. CDR3 sequence reads: CASTSYRGGEQYF. The CDR3 DNA reads as TGTGCCAGCACCTCCTACAGGGGCGGGGAGCAGTACTTC.